Below, 7 T cell receptor beta chains from the same sample are listed, as sequenced in a study of human T cells and chemical hapten exposure. TCRdb called the RACE reads again in MiXCR, with one record for every CDR3 protein. The sample lists about 140,000 distinct CDR3 sequences, 12% occurring once. Time point described: patch test 2, 6 weeks after DPC sensitization. Treatment noted: therapeutic diphenylcyclopropenone sensitization with weekly scalp DPC. The source was whole blood, collected in connection with sensitization to the hapten diphenylcyclopropenone (DPC). All receptors derive from a woman aged 45-65 years with alopecia areata. Some clones in this sample may be carry-over from other donors' samples.

The chain couples TRBV11-2 to TRBJ1-1; D remains ambiguous. The CDR3 runs 13 residues. Deletions cut 1 base from V and 1 base from J, with 4 bases between. The germline V gene encodes CDR1 SGHAT and CDR2 FQNNGV. DNA of the CDR3: TGTGCCAGCAGCTTAGCCCCGAACACTGAAGCTTTCTTT. This codes for CASSLAPNTEAFF.

The chain links TRBV10-3 to TRBJ2-1, with D tentatively TRBD2 (5 bases). Germline values: CDR1 ENHRY, CDR2 SYGVKD. V was shortened by 6 bases and J by 5 bases, with 14 bases between the two germline ends. There are 14 residues in the CDR3. In DNA form, the CDR3 reads TGTGCCATCAGCCCGGGGAGTGGGAACAATGAGCAGTTCTTC. Amino acid sequence: CAISPGSGNNEQFF.

This clonotype came up a few times. This chain links TRBV6-5 with TRBJ1-3, with a possible D match to TRBD1 (6 bases). This CDR3 is 16 amino acids long. Trimming cost V 1 base and J 1 base, with 11 bases left between them. Germline V gene data show CDR1 as MNHEY and CDR2 as SVGAGI. In DNA, the CDR3 is TGTGCCAGCAGTTACTGGGGGGGGCGATCTGGAAACACCATATATTTT. Encoded protein: CASSYWGGRSGNTIYF.

This clonotype was seen many times. This chain joins TRBV16 and TRBJ1-4, with D perhaps matching TRBD1 (6 bases). This CDR3 contains 13 residues. Per the germline V gene, CDR1 is KGHSY and CDR2 is FQNENV. The germline V and J ends were trimmed by 0 bases and 13 bases, with 12 bases remaining between them. The CDR3 sequence is CASSQSMRGGLFF. As DNA, the CDR3 is TGTGCCAGCAGCCAATCGATGAGGGGGGGACTGTTTTTT.

This clonotype was observed a handful of times. V usage is TRBV19 and J usage is TRBJ2-1; 8 nucleotides line up with TRBD2. With V trimmed by 2 bases and J by 7 bases, 4 bases remained unmatched. Germline V lookup: CDR1 LNHDA, CDR2 SQIVND (reference sequence). CDR3 length: 14 residues. CDR3 sequence (DNA): TGTGCCAGTAGTATAAGCGGGAGAAAAAATGAGCAGTTCTTC. It is translated as CASSISGRKNEQFF. Variable domain in full (rest from reference TRBV19 and TRBJ2-1): DGGITQSPKYLFRKEGQNVTLSCEQNLNHDAMYWYRQDPGQGLRLIYYSQIVNDFQKGDIAEGYSVSREKKESFPLTVTSAQKNPTAFYLCASSISGRKNEQFFGPGTRLTVL.

In its sample, this clonotype was seen many times. This chain joins TRBV11-2 and TRBJ2-3; TRBD2 is a possible D gene (5 bases). Trimming stripped 3 bases from V and 5 bases from J, with 12 bases between. Germline V lookup: CDR1 SGHAT, CDR2 FQNNGV. This CDR3 contains 14 residues. The CDR3 sequence: CASSLTPRGDTQYF. DNA for the CDR3: TGTGCCAGCAGCTTGACCCCCCGGGGAGATACGCAGTATTTT. The full variable domain, completed using reference TRBV11-2 and TRBJ2-3, is EAGVAQSPRYKIIEKRQSVAFWCNPISGHATLYWYQQILGQGPKLLIQFQNNGVVDDSQLPKDRFSAERLKGVDSTLKIQPAKLEDSAVYLCASSLTPRGDTQYFGPGTRLTVL.

The chain uses TRBV18 and TRBJ2-7; D remains ambiguous. This CDR3 comprises 13 residues. Trimming removed 0 bases from V and 0 bases from J, with 3 bases in between. Germline V lookup: CDR1 KGHSH, CDR2 LQKENI. In DNA, the CDR3 is TGTGCCAGCTCACCACCGAGCTCCTACGAGCAGTACTTC. It is translated as CASSPPSSYEQYF.